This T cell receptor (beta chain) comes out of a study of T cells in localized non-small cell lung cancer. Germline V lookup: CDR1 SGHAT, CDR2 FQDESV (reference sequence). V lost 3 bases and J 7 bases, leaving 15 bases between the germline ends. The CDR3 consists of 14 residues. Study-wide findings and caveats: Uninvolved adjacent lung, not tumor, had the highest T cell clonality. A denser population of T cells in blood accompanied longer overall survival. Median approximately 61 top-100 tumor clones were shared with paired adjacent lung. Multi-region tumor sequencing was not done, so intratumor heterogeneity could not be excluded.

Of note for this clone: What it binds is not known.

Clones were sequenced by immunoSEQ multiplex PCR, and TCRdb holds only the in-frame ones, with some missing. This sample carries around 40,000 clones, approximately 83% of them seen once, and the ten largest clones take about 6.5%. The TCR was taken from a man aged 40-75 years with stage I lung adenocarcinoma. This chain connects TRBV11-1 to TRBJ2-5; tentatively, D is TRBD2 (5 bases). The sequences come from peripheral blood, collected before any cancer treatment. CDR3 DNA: TGTGCCAGCAGCTTGTATGGGGTGGAGGCGACCCAGTACTTC. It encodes CASSLYGVEATQYF.